The present T cell receptor (beta chain) was sequenced within a study of memory CD4+ T cells and cytomegalovirus serostatus. Background on the study: Of the healthy Belgian adults, fewer than 10 were CMV seropositive and more than 20 seronegative.

Here immunoSEQ multiplex PCR was the method, and the copy in TCRdb shows in-frame clones only, minus some. The repertoire consists of 45,000 to 70,000 clones, with roughly 84% occurring once and the leading ten covering around 0.5%. Study-level results: Repertoires predicted CMV serostatus with median bootstrapped AUC of approximately 0.94.

About this clone: What it binds is unknown.

The sort gate was single viable CD3+CD4+CD8-CD45RO+ cells for memory CD4+ T cells. This receptor was taken from an adult in good health and CMV-seronegative. Some clones in this sample may be carry-over from other donors' samples. Sequences were obtained from memory CD4+ T cells from blood.

CDR3 DNA sequence: TGTGCCAGCATCACACGGGAGAACACTGAAGCTTTCTTT. Protein: CASITRENTEAFF. The rearrangement links TRBV28 to TRBJ1-1; D remains unclear. The germline V gene encodes CDR1 MDHEN and CDR2 SYDVKM. The V gene lost 7 bases and the J gene lost 1 base, with 10 bases spanning the gap. There are 13 residues in the CDR3.